The clone carrying this TCR beta chain appeared a few times. Its specificity is unknown. For TCR, cDNA came from 5'RACE template switching, which added a universal primer site and UMIs. TCRdb processed the 5' RACE reads anew with MiXCR; each CDR3 protein has one entry. The sample includes some 350,000 distinct CDR3 sequences, over 4% of them seen just once. These data come from a study of T cells after yellow fever vaccination. As for the study in general: The authors prepared low-cell-number fractions using SMART-Seq v4 Ultra Low Input.

The length of the CDR3 is 16 residues. V lost 0 bases and J lost 9, with 15 bases in between. CDR1 is MGHRA and CDR2 is YSYEKL in the germline V gene. Overall study findings and caveats: A faster peak, day 5 versus 15, was reached by the weaker secondary response. Post-booster reappearance was seen for most primary-vaccination clones (about 96% CD4, 80% to 90% CD8).

This chain connects TRBV4-1 to TRBJ1-6; the D is unclear. This sequence originates from a man younger than 30 who received the YFV17D yellow fever vaccine. This material consisted of PBMCs, taken 5 days after the yellow fever booster vaccination. The CDR3, as DNA: TGCGCCAGCAGCCAAGATCACCGGTTCTGGTCTTCACCCCTCCACTTT. Translating it yields CASSQDHRFWSSPLHF.